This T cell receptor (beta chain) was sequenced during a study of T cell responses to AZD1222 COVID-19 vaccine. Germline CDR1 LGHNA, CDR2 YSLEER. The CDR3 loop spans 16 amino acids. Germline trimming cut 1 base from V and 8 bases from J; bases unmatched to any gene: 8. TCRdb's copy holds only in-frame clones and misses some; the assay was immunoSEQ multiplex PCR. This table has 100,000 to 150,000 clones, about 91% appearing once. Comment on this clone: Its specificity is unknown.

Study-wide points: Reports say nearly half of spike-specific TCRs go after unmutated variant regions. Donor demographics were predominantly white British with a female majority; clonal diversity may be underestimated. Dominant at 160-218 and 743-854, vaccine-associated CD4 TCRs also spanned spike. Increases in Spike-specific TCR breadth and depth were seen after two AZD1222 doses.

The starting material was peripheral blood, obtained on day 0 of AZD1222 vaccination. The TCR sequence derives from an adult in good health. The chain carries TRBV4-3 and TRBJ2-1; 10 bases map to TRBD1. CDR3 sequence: CASSQGYGQGVYEQFF. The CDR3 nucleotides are TGCGCCAGCAGCCAAGGTTACGGACAGGGGGTCTATGAGCAGTTCTTC.